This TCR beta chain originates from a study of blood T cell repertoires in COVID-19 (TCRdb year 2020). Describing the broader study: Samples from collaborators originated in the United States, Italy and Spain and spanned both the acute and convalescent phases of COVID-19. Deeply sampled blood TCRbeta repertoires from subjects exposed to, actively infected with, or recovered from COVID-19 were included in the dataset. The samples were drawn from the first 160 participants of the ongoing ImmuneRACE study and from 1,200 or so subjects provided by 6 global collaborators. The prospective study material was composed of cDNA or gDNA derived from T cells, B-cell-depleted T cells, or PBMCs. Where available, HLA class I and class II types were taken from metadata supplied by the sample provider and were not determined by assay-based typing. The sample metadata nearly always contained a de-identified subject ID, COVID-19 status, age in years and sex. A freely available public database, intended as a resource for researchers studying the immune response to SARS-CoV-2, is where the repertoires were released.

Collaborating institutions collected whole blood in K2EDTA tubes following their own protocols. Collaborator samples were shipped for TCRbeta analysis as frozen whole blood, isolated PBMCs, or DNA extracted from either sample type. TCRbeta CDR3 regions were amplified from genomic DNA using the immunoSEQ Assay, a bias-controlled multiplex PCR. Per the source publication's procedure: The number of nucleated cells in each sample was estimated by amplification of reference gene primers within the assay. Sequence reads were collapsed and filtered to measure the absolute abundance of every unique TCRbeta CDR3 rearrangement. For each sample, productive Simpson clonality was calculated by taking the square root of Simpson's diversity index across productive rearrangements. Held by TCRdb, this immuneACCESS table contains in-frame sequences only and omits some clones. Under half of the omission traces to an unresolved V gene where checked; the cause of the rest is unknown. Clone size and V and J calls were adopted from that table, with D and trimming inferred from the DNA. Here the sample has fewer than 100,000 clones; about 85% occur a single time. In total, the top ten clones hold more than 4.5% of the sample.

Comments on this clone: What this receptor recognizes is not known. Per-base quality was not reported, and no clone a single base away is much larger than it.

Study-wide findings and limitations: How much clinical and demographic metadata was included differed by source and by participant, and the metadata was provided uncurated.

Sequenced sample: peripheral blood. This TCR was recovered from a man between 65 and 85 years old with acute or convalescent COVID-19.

DNA sequence: TGTGCCAGCAGCTTAAGAGCGGGCCCCTCCTACGAGCAGTACTTC. This yields the protein CASSLRAGPSYEQYF. This sequence uses TRBV7-3 and TRBJ2-7, and the D gene may be TRBD2, 6 bases matching. A distance of 10 bases separates the germline ends of V and J, which lose 1 base and 0 bases respectively. According to the germline V gene, CDR1 reads SGHTA and CDR2 reads FQGTGA. The CDR3 runs 15 residues from the cysteine to the phenylalanine. The retained sequence is limited to the CDR3, 45 bases, with the frame set at the first base.